Listed below are T cell receptor beta chains from one sample, sequenced in a study of T cell clonotyping in hematopoietic cell transplantation. This table comes from immunoSEQ multiplex PCR, and its TCRdb copy is limited to in-frame clones, with some not included. The sample shows a few thousand clones, approximately 78% of them seen only once. Source: peripheral blood mononuclear cells, taken 30 days after allogeneic stem cell transplant. Receptor source: a male patient in his sixties or seventies who had an allogeneic stem cell transplant from an unrelated donor, so the T cells may come from the graft donor. Some clones in this sample may be carry-over from other donors' samples. CDR3s include the opening cysteine and the closing phenylalanine or tryptophan. The order of the fields is V gene, D gene, J gene, clone size, CDR3 DNA, CDR3 protein. D genes are given only for firm matches. Only some rows state a clone size, as once, few, many or a class for expanded clones.

>TRBV19|.|TRBJ1-5|.
TGTGCCAGTAGTCGAGAATGGAATCAGCCCCAGCATTTT
CASSREWNQPQHF
>TRBV10-1|.|TRBJ2-3|.
TGCGCCAGCAGTGAGTGGGAGCGGGCCACAGATACGCAGTATTTT
CASSEWERATDTQYF
>TRBV9|.|TRBJ2-3|.
TGTGCCAGCGGTTTGGGAGGAGATACGCAGTATTTT
CASGLGGDTQYF
>TRBV25-1|.|TRBJ2-7|.
TGTGCCAGCAGTGAAACTAGGAGTTTAGGGCTCTGGGGCTCCGAGCAGTACTTC
CASSETRSLGLWGSEQYF
>TRBV7-2|TRBD1|TRBJ2-7|.
TGTGCCAGCAGCGAAGCCGGGACAGGGGCCTACGAGCAGTACTTC
CASSEAGTGAYEQYF
>TRBV29-1|TRBD2|TRBJ2-1|.
TGCAGCGTGGCCGTAGCGGGGGGGTATGAGCAGTTCTTC
CSVAVAGGYEQFF
>TRBV7-6|TRBD1|TRBJ2-2|once
TGTGCCAGCAGCTTAGATGGCAGGGGGCTGACCGGGGAGCTGTTTTTT
CASSLDGRGLTGELFF
>TRBV29-1|.|TRBJ2-5|.
TGCAGCGCCGGGACGGCAAGGGGGACCCAGTACTTC
CSAGTARGTQYF
>TRBV9|.|TRBJ1-1|.
TGTGCCAGCAGCACTTCAGGAGCCATGAACACTGAAGCTTTCTTT
CASSTSGAMNTEAFF
>TRBV7-8|TRBD2|TRBJ2-5|.
TGTGCCAGCAGCTTAGCGGGGCTAGCGGGGATCCAAGAGACCCAGTACTTC
CASSLAGLAGIQETQYF
>TRBV27|.|TRBJ1-2|.
TGTGCCAGCAGGGCAATCGACTCCATCTATGGCTACACCTTC
CASRAIDSIYGYTF
>TRBV7-2|.|TRBJ2-5|.
TGTGCCAGCAGCTTAGAAGGTCGCCAAGAGACCCAGTACTTC
CASSLEGRQETQYF
>TRBV6-6|TRBD1|TRBJ1-1|.
TGTGCCAGCAGGGACTCGACAGGGGGAGTAACTGAAGCTTTCTTT
CASRDSTGGVTEAFF
>TRBV7-9|.|TRBJ2-7|.
TGTGCCAGCAGCCCCCTGGGTCGAATAGGAAGCGAGCAGTACTTC
CASSPLGRIGSEQYF
>TRBV5-1|.|TRBJ1-1|.
TGCGCCAGCAGCCTTGGGACAAACACTGAAGCTTTCTTT
CASSLGTNTEAFF
>TRBV7-9|.|TRBJ1-6|.
TGTGCCAGCAGCTTAGGGGCAGTTGATAATTCACCCCTCCACTTT
CASSLGAVDNSPLHF
>TRBV7-2|.|TRBJ1-1|.
TGTGCCAGCAGGCGTGGGCAACCACCGGCTGAAGCTTTCTTT
CASRRGQPPAEAFF
>TRBV6-5|TRBD1|TRBJ1-2|once
TGTGCCAGCAGTTACCGAGACGGGACAGCTCTCTATGGCTACACCTTC
CASSYRDGTALYGYTF
>TRBV27|.|TRBJ2-4|.
TGTGCCAGCAGTTTTGGGCTGGGAGCCAAAAACATTCAGTACTTC
CASSFGLGAKNIQYF
>TRBV11-3|.|TRBJ2-4|.
TGTGCCAGCAGCTTAGGAGGGGCGGAAAACATTCAGTACTTC
CASSLGGAENIQYF
>TRBV7-8|.|TRBJ1-5|.
TGTGCCAGCAGCTTAGCAGGTTATAGCAATCAGCCCCAGCATTTT
CASSLAGYSNQPQHF
>TRBV11-1|.|TRBJ2-3|.
TGTGCCAGCAGCACGCGGGACAACGGCGCGCAGTATTTT
CASSTRDNGAQYF
>TRBV6-5|.|TRBJ1-1|.
TGTGCCAGCAGTTACTCGAGCAGGGTGGTTGAAGCTTTCTTT
CASSYSSRVVEAFF
>TRBV11-3|TRBD2|TRBJ2-2|.
TGTGCCAGCAGCATGACTAGCGGCTACCTCGGGGAGCTGTTTTTT
CASSMTSGYLGELFF
>TRBV25-1|TRBD1|TRBJ1-6|.
TGTGCCAGCAGTGGCCAACAGGGGCCCGACTATAATTCACCCCTCCACTTT
CASSGQQGPDYNSPLHF
>TRBV7-2|.|TRBJ1-3|.
TGTGCCAGCAGCTTAGCGGCGGGGGTCTCCGGAAACACCATATATTTT
CASSLAAGVSGNTIYF
>TRBV15|TRBD1|TRBJ1-4|.
TGTGCCACCAGCGGTCTGCGAGGGGGCTGGGGAGAAAAACTGTTTTTT
CATSGLRGGWGEKLFF
>TRBV9|.|TRBJ2-1|.
TGTGCCAGCAGCGTGGGGGGCGCGAGAAGCAATGAGCAGTTCTTC
CASSVGGARSNEQFF
>TRBV25-1|.|TRBJ1-3|.
TGTGCCAGCAGTGATCCCTGGGCAGAACTTGGAAACACCATATATTTT
CASSDPWAELGNTIYF
>TRBV27|.|TRBJ1-1|.
TGTGCCAGCAGAATACAGTACATGAACACTGAAGCTTTCTTT
CASRIQYMNTEAFF
>TRBV10-3|.|TRBJ2-5|.
TGTGCCATCAGTGAGTCAAGAGGAGGAACAGCGGCAGAGACCCAGTACTTC
CAISESRGGTAAETQYF
>TRBV6-5|.|TRBJ2-7|.
TGTGCCAGCAGTTACTCTCAGGAGTCCTACGAGCAGTACTTC
CASSYSQESYEQYF
>TRBV14|.|TRBJ1-2|.
TGTGCCAGCAGCCAAGCCAGCACTGGCTACACCTTC
CASSQASTGYTF
>TRBV9|.|TRBJ1-6|.
TGTGCCAGCAGCGAGCTGACGGACTATAATTCACCCCTCCACTTT
CASSELTDYNSPLHF
>TRBV19|TRBD2|TRBJ2-1|.
TGTGCCAGTTCCTCCGGACTAGCGGGAGTGAATGAGCAGTTCTTC
CASSSGLAGVNEQFF
>TRBV30|TRBD1|TRBJ1-2|few
TGTGCCTGGAGTGTATGGGACAGGGAGGGAGACACCAGCAATGGCTACACCTTC
CAWSVWDREGDTSNGYTF
>TRBV25-1|.|TRBJ2-1|.
TGTGCCAGCAGTGACGCGGCGGGACCCTACAATGAGCAGTTCTTC
CASSDAAGPYNEQFF
>TRBV7-2|.|TRBJ1-2|.
TGTGCCAGCAGCCCCGGGTCCAGTAACTATGGCTACACCTTC
CASSPGSSNYGYTF
>TRBV7-6|.|TRBJ1-2|few
TGTGCCAGCAGCTTAGATGACAGCAACTATGGCTACACCTTC
CASSLDDSNYGYTF